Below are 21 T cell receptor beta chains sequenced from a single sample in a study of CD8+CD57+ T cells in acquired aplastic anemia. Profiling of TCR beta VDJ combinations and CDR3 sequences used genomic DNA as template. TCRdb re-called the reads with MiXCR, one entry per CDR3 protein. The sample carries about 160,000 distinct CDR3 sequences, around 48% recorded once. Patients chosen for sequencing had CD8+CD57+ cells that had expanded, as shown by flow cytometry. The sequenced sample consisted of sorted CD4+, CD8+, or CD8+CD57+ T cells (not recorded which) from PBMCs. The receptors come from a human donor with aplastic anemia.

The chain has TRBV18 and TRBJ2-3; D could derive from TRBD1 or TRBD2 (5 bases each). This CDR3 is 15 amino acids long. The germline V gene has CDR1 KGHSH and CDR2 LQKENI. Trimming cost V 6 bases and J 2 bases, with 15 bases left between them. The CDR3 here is CASSLAGTTTDTQYF. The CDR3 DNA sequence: TGTGCCAGCTCGTTGGCCGGGACCACCACAGATACGCAGTATTTT. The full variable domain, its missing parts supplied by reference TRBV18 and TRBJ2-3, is NAGVMQNPRHLVRRRGQEARLRCSPMKGHSHVYWYRQLPEEGLKFMVYLQKENIIDESGMPKERFSAEFPKEGPSILRIQQVVRGDSAAYFCASSLAGTTTDTQYFGPGTRLTVL.

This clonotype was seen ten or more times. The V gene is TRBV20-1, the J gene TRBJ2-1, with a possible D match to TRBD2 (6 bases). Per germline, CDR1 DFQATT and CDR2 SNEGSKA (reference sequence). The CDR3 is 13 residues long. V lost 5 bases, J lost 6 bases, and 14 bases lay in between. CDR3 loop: CSAPGEAGNEQFF. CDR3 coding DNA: TGCAGTGCTCCGGGGGAGGCTGGCAATGAGCAGTTCTTC.

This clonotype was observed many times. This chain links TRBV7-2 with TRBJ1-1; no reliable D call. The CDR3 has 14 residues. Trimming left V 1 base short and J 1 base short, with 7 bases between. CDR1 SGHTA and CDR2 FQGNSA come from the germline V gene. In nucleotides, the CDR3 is TGTGCCAGCAGCTTAGTGGGGTCGAACACTGAAGCTTTCTTT. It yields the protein CASSLVGSNTEAFF.

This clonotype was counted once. The CDR3 coding sequence is TGCAGCGTTGTTCTGGGAACCCAACAAGAGACCCAGTACTTC. Amino acids: CSVVLGTQQETQYF. The chain combines TRBV29-1 with TRBJ2-5; D is unclear. Germline V lookup: CDR1 SQVTM, CDR2 ANQGSEA. This CDR3 contains 14 residues. The V end lost 4 bases, the J end lost 2 bases, and 14 bases lay between the germline ends.

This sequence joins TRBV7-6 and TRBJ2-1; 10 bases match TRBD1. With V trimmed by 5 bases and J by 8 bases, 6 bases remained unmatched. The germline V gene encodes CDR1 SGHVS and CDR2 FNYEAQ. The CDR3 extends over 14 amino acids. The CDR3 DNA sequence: TGTGCCAGCAGCCAGGGACAGGGGAGCGATGAGCAGTTCTTC. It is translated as CASSQGQGSDEQFF.

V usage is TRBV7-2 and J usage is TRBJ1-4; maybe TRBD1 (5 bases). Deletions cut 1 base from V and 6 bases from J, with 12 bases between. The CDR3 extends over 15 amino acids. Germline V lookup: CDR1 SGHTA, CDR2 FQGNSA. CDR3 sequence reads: CASSLGGVRYEKLFF. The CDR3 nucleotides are TGTGCCAGCAGCTTAGGGGGCGTCAGGTATGAAAAACTGTTTTTT.

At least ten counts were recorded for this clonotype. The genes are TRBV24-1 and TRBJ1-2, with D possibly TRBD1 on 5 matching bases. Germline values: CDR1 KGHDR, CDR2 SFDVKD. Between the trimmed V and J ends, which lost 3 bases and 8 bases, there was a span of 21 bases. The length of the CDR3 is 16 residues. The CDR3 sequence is CATSDPVDVGVGGYTF. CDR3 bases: TGTGCCACCAGTGATCCGGTGGATGTAGGGGTAGGGGGCTACACCTTC.

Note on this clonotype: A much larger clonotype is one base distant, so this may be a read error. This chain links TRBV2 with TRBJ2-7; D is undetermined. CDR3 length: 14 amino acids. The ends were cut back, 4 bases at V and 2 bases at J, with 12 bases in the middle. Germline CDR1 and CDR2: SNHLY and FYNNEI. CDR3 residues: CASSGTSRPYEQYF. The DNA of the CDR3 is TGTGCCAGCAGTGGAACGTCACGCCCCTACGAGCAGTACTTC.

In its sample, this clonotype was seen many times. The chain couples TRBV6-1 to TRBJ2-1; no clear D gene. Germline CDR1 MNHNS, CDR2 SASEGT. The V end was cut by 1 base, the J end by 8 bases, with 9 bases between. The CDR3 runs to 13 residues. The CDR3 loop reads CASSEVRPHEQFF. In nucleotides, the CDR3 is TGTGCCAGCAGTGAAGTGAGACCCCATGAGCAGTTCTTC.

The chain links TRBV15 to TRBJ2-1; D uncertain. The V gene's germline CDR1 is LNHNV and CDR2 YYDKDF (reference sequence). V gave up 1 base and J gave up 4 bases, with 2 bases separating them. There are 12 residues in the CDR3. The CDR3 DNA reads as TGTGCCACCAGCAGAGTGTACAATGAGCAGTTCTTC. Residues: CATSRVYNEQFF. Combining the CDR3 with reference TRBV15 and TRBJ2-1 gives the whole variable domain DAMVIQNPRYQVTQFGKPVTLSCSQTLNHNVMYWYQQKSSQAPKLLFHYYDKDFNNEADTPDNFQSRRPNTSFCFLDIRSPGLGDTAMYLCATSRVYNEQFFGPGTRLTVL.

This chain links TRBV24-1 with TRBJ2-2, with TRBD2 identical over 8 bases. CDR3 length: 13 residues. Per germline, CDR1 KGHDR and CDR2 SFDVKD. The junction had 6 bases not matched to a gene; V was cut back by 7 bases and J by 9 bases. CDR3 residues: CATSNRGGRELFF. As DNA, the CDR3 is TGTGCCACCAGCAACCGGGGGGGACGGGAGCTGTTTTTT.

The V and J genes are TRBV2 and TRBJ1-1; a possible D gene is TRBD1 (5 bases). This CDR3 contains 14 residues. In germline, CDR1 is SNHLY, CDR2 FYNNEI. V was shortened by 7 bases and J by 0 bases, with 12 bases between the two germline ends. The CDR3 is CASNRDSVNTEAFF. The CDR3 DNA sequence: TGTGCCAGCAACCGAGACAGCGTGAACACTGAAGCTTTCTTT.

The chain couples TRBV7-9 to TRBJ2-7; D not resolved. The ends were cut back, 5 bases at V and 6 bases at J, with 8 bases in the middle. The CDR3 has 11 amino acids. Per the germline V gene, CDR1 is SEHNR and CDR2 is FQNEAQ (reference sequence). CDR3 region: CASSPRIEQYF. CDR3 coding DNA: TGTGCCAGCAGCCCGCGGATCGAGCAGTACTTC. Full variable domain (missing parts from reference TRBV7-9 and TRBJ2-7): DTGVSQNPRHKITKRGQNVTFRCDPISEHNRLYWYRQTLGQGPEFLTYFQNEAQLEKSRLLSDRFSAERPKGSFSTLEIQRTEQGDSAMYLCASSPRIEQYFGPGTRLTVT.

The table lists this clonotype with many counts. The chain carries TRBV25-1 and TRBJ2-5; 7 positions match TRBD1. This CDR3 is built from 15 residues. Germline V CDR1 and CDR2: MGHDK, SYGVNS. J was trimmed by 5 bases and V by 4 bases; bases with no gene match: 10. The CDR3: CASSGSTGTGETQYF. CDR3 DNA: TGTGCCAGCAGTGGCTCGACAGGGACGGGGGAGACCCAGTACTTC.

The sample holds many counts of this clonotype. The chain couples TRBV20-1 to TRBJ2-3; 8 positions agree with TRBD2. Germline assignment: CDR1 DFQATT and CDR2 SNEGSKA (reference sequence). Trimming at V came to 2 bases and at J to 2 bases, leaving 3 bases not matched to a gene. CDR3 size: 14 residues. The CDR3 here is CSARLSGNTDTQYF. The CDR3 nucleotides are TGCAGTGCTAGACTTAGCGGGAACACAGATACGCAGTATTTT.

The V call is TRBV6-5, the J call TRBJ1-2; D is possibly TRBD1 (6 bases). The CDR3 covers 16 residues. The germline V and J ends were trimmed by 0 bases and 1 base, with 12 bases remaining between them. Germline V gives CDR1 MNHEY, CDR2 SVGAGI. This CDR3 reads CASSYSRTANNYGYTF. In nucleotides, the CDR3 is TGTGCCAGCAGTTACTCGAGGACAGCAAATAACTATGGCTACACCTTC.

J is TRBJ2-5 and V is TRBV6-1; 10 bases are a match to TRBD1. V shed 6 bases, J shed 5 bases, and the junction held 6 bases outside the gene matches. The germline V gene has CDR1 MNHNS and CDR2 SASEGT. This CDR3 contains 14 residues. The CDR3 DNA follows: TGTGCCAGCAGGGGACAGGGGCGGGGTGAGACCCAGTACTTC. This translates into CASRGQGRGETQYF.

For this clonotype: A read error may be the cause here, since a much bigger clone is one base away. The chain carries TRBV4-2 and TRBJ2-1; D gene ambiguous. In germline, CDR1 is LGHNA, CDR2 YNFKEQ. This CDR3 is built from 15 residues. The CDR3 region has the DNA TGTGCCGGCAGCCAAGAAGGAATAGCAGTAAGGAGTGTGGTCTTC. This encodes CAGSQEGIAVRSVVF.

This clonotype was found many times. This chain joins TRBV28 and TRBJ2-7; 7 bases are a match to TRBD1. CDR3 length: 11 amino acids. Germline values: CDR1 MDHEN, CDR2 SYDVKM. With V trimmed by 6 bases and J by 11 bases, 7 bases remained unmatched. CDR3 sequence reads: CASRGDRWKYF. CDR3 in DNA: TGTGCCAGCAGGGGGGACAGATGGAAGTACTTC. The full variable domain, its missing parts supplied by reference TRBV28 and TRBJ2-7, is DVKVTQSSRYLVKRTGEKVFLECVQDMDHENMFWYRQDPGLGLRLIYFSYDVKMKEKGDIPEGYSVSREKKERFSLILESASTNQTSMYLCASRGDRWKYFGPGTRLTVT.

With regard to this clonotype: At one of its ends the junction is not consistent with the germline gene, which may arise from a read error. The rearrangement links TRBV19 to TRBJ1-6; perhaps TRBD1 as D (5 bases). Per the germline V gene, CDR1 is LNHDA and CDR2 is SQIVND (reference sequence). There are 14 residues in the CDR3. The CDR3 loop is CASSIDSRNSPLHF. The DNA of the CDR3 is TGTGCAAGTAGTATCGACAGTCGTAATTCACCCCTCCACTTT. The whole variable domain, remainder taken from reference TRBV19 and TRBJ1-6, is DGGITQSPKYLFRKEGQNVTLSCEQNLNHDAMYWYRQDPGQGLRLIYYSQIVNDFQKGDIAEGYSVSREKKESFPLTVTSAQKNPTAFYLCASSIDSRNSPLHFGNGTRLTVT.

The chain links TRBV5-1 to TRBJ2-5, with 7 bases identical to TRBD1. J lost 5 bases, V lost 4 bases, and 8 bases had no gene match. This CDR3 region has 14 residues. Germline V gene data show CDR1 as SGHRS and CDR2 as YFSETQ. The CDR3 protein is CASSVDRASETQYF. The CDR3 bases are TGCGCCAGCAGCGTTGACAGGGCGAGTGAGACCCAGTACTTC.